This T cell receptor beta chain came from a study of T cell responses to AZD1222 COVID-19 vaccine. Broader study findings: Nearly half of spike-specific TCRs reportedly target variant regions that are unmutated in the B.1.351 and B.1.1.7 variants. Donors were mostly white British, more females; clonal diversity possibly underestimated. Two AZD1222 administrations were followed by greater Spike-specific TCR breadth and depth.

A note on this clone: Antigen specificity is unknown.

This table comes from immunoSEQ multiplex PCR, and its TCRdb copy is limited to in-frame clones, with some not included. Of about 110,000 clones in the sample, roughly nine tenths were seen once. This sample comprised peripheral blood, obtained on day 0 of AZD1222 vaccination. This sequence originates from an adult in good health.

CDR3 protein: CASSLFGQAGQPQHF. DNA of the CDR3: TGTGCCAGCAGCTTGTTTGGACAGGCGGGTCAGCCCCAGCATTTT. V and J are TRBV5-6 and TRBJ1-5; 7 nucleotides match TRBD1. CDR1 and CDR2 (germline): SGHDT, YYEEEE. The CDR3 contains 15 residues. Trimming removed 1 base from V and 6 bases from J; junction bases left unmatched: 7.